This T cell receptor (beta chain) originates from a study of blood T cell repertoires in COVID-19. Study summary: Acute-phase and convalescent COVID-19 samples originated in the United States, Italy and Spain. PBMCs, B-cell-depleted T cells, or T cells provided the cDNA or gDNA that made up the material.

As processed by the authors: Amplification of reference gene primers provided the estimated nucleated cell counts. Sequenced by immunoSEQ multiplex PCR; TCRdb stores in-frame clones only, minus some. V, J and clone size are those of that table, while D and trimming were read from the DNA. Among roughly 280,000 clones listed, 75% to 90% were seen once. The CDR3 is made up of 14 amino acids. Germline V CDR1 and CDR2: SGDLS, YYNGEE. The junction had 2 bases not matched to a gene; V was cut back by 1 base and J by 7 bases. The sequence was obtained from a young man with active or convalescent COVID-19. The material sequenced was peripheral blood. V usage is TRBV9 and J usage is TRBJ2-2; TRBD1 agrees at 9 bases. CDR3 region: CASSVTGGNGELFF. The CDR3, as DNA: TGTGCCAGCAGCGTAACAGGGGGCAACGGGGAGCTGTTTTTT.